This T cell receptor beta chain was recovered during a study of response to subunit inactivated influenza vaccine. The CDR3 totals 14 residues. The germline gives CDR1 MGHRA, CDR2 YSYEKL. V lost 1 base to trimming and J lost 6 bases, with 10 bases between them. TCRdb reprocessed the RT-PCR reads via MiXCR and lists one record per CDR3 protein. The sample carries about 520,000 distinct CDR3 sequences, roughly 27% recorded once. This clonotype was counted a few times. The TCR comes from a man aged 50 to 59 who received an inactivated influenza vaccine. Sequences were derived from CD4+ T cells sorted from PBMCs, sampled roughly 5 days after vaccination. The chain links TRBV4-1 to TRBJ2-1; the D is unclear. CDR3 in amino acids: CASSQVLIGNEQFF. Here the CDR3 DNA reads TGCGCCAGCAGCCAAGTTTTGATAGGCAATGAGCAGTTCTTC.